One and the same sample provided the 11 T cell receptor beta chains below, sequenced in a study of PD-1 blockade in mismatch repair-deficient tumors. Time point given: 10-day in vitro stimulation with candidate neoantigen peptide 2. Antigens of these TCRs are unknown. The table came from immunoSEQ multiplex PCR; TCRdb's copy has only in-frame clones and leaves some out. The sample has about 10,000 clones; 75% to 90% are singletons. Source: cells cultured in vitro, taken from a patient treated with pembrolizumab. The receptor set was obtained from an adult with mismatch repair-deficient cancer.

This chain links TRBV5-1 with TRBJ1-1, with D possibly TRBD1 on 6 matching bases. This CDR3 is 16 amino acids long. Trimming pared 3 bases from V and 0 bases from J, leaving 15 bases between. CDR1 SGHRS and CDR2 YFSETQ come from the germline V gene. CDR3 sequence (DNA): TGCGCCAGCAGCTGGCCCGGACAGAGCCTGAACACTGAAGCTTTCTTT. It is translated as CASSWPGQSLNTEAFF. The full variable domain, rest sourced from reference TRBV5-1 and TRBJ1-1, is KAGVTQTPRYLIKTRGQQVTLSCSPISGHRSVSWYQQTPGQGLQFLFEYFSETQRNKGNFPGRFSGRQFSNSRSEMNVSTLELGDSALYLCASSWPGQSLNTEAFFGQGTRLTVV.

This chain uses TRBV30 with TRBJ2-1, with 8 bases that match TRBD2. The CDR3 sequence is 14 residues long. Germline loops: CDR1 GTSNPN, CDR2 SVGIG (reference sequence). V shed 4 bases, J shed 2 bases, and the junction held 4 bases outside the gene matches. The CDR3 loop is CAWNSLAAYNEQFF. CDR3 DNA sequence: TGTGCCTGGAATTCACTAGCGGCCTACAATGAGCAGTTCTTC.

This chain connects TRBV28 to TRBJ1-2, with a possible D match to TRBD1 (6 bases). V was pared by 3 bases and J by 6 bases, with 8 bases between. The CDR3 is 12 amino acids. The germline CDR1 and CDR2 sequences are MDHEN and SYDVKM. CDR3 nucleotide sequence: TGTGCCAGCAGTTTCAGGGGCCATGGCTACACCTTC. Its protein product is CASSFRGHGYTF.

This clone was seen a single time. This sequence joins TRBV5-1 and TRBJ1-4, with 8 bases aligning to TRBD1. CDR1 and CDR2 (germline): SGHRS, YFSETQ. V lost 4 bases and J lost 4; bases outside the gene matches: 6. The CDR3 totals 15 residues. The CDR3, as DNA: TGCGCCAGCAGCGAGACAGGGGCTATTAATGAAAAACTGTTTTTT. It is translated as CASSETGAINEKLFF.

This clone was seen only once. A read error may account for a junction end that differs from germline. The chain combines TRBV2 with TRBJ1-2, with D possibly TRBD1 on 5 matching bases. This CDR3 contains 12 residues. Germline V gene data show CDR1 as SNHLY and CDR2 as FYNNEI. CDR3 protein: CASSERGYVYTF. Here the CDR3 DNA reads TGTGCCAGCAGTGAAAGGGGTTATGTCTACACCTTC.

The chain links TRBV29-1 to TRBJ2-3; D call uncertain. The CDR3 consists of 12 residues. Germline CDR1 is SQVTM and CDR2 is ANQGSEA. V was shortened by 8 bases and J by 1 base, with 10 bases between the two germline ends. The chain's CDR3 is CSSLTGTDTQYF. The CDR3 DNA reads TGCAGCAGTTTGACTGGCACAGATACGCAGTATTTT.

V gene TRBV7-3 combines with J gene TRBJ2-2, with TRBD2 matching over 13 bases. This CDR3 is built from 17 residues. Germline CDR1 reads SGHTA; CDR2 reads FQGTGA. Losses at the gene ends were 4 bases for V and 3 bases for J; bases not matched to a gene: 5. For the CDR3, the DNA is TGTGCCAGCAGCTCAAATGGACTAGCGGGAGACACCGGGGAGCTGTTTTTT. Its protein is CASSSNGLAGDTGELFF.

The rearrangement joins TRBV19 to TRBJ1-2, with D perhaps matching TRBD1 (5 bases). The CDR3 has 13 residues. CDR1 LNHDA and CDR2 SQIVND come from the germline V gene (reference sequence). V was pared by 9 bases and J by 3 bases, with 14 bases between. The CDR3 bases are TGTGCCAGCCGGGCGGGGACGGACTATGGCTACACCTTC. Its translation is CASRAGTDYGYTF.

The chain uses TRBV21-1 and TRBJ1-5; TRBD1 was called by the table and not checked on the DNA. TRBV21-1 is annotated as a pseudogene. The CDR3 extends over 11 amino acids. The CDR3 DNA reads as TGTGCCAGCAGCCTGGAGACAGGGGAGCATTTT. Protein sequence: CASSLETGEHF.

The V and J genes are TRBV28 and TRBJ1-2; D is ambiguous. Between the trimmed V and J ends, which lost 2 bases and 2 bases, there was a span of 9 bases. Germline lookup yields CDR1 MDHEN and CDR2 SYDVKM. This CDR3 has 14 residues. The CDR3 nucleotides read TGTGCCAGCAGTTTACCCGAAAGGAACTATGGCTACACCTTC. Protein: CASSLPERNYGYTF.

The V call is TRBV4-1, the J call TRBJ2-7; 9 nucleotides agree with TRBD2. V gave up 3 bases and J gave up 7 bases; unmatched junction bases: 13. The CDR3 runs to 16 residues. Germline CDR1 is MGHRA and CDR2 is YSYEKL. CDR3 protein: CASSQTRLAAEGEQYF. CDR3 coding DNA: TGCGCCAGCAGCCAGACCCGACTAGCGGCTGAGGGGGAGCAGTACTTC.